The rows below give T cell receptor beta chains drawn from one sample of a study of cytomegalovirus exposure and HLA in healthy donors. Measured with immunoSEQ multiplex PCR; TCRdb has only the in-frame clones, and not every one. The sample comprises fewer than 150,000 clones, approximately 82% of which are singletons, and 25% to 30% rests with the top ten. The specimen sequenced was PBMCs. The receptor set was obtained from a man under 40 in good health and CMV-seropositive. The conserved cysteine and the conserved F or W are not part of the CDR3 here.

v_call: TRBV19
j_call: TRBJ2-7
cdr3_aa: ASSPAGFSYEQY

v_call: TRBV5-6
j_call: TRBJ1-2
cdr3_aa: ASNLESRGNYGYT

v_call: TRBV5-1
j_call: TRBJ1-4
cdr3_aa: ASSLFTGDGEKLF

v_call: TRBV7-2
j_call: TRBJ2-3
cdr3_aa: ASSLPQGGGDTQY

v_call: TRBV9
j_call: TRBJ2-4
cdr3_aa: ASSRDREDIQY

v_call: TRBV29-1
j_call: TRBJ1-1
cdr3_aa: SVETVMNTEAF

v_call: TRBV4-2
j_call: TRBJ2-2
cdr3_aa: ASSPMNQRELF

v_call: TRBV19
j_call: TRBJ1-2
cdr3_aa: ASSLDSNYGYT

v_call: TRBV9
j_call: TRBJ2-5
cdr3_aa: ASARGETQY

v_call: TRBV7-8
j_call: TRBJ1-5
cdr3_aa: ASSPYGDTNQPQH

v_call: TRBV5-3
j_call: TRBJ1-5
cdr3_aa: ASSFGGPSNQPQH

v_call: TRBV9
j_call: TRBJ2-7
cdr3_aa: ASSAGGEQY

v_call: TRBV10-3
j_call: TRBJ1-1
cdr3_aa: AISGTDRGNTEAF

v_call: TRBV30
j_call: TRBJ1-1
cdr3_aa: AWSVRSEAF

v_call: TRBV5-7
j_call: TRBJ2-1
cdr3_aa: ASSFPAGRGPSYNEQF

v_call: TRBV19
j_call: TRBJ2-5
cdr3_aa: ASSTRTSETQY

v_call: TRBV9
j_call: TRBJ2-7
cdr3_aa: ASSPQMASGASPYEQY

v_call: TRBV25-1
j_call: TRBJ1-6
cdr3_aa: ASSEPNPGQGNSPLH

v_call: TRBV5-6
j_call: TRBJ1-5
cdr3_aa: ASANWGGSNQPQH

v_call: TRBV2
j_call: TRBJ2-5
cdr3_aa: ASSEAAGRVETQY

v_call: TRBV9
j_call: TRBJ2-5
cdr3_aa: ASSLSGTSGKETQY

v_call: TRBV19
j_call: TRBJ2-7
cdr3_aa: ASSPPSSGGAYEQY

v_call: TRBV4-2
j_call: TRBJ2-5
cdr3_aa: ASSLSITGGQETQY

v_call: TRBV25-1
j_call: TRBJ2-7
cdr3_aa: ASSEPTSGSYEQY

v_call: TRBV9
j_call: TRBJ2-1
cdr3_aa: ASSVGGSGGYNEQF

v_call: TRBV5-4
j_call: TRBJ1-2
cdr3_aa: ASSYGQSYGYT

v_call: TRBV7-3
j_call: TRBJ2-2
cdr3_aa: ASSYGGELF

v_call: TRBV7-8
j_call: TRBJ2-7
cdr3_aa: ASSLDGRGSYEQY

v_call: TRBV5-8
j_call: TRBJ1-2
cdr3_aa: ASSLLGTGRNYGYT

v_call: TRBV19
j_call: TRBJ1-2
cdr3_aa: ASKSPPREPHGYT

v_call: TRBV7-9
j_call: TRBJ2-3
cdr3_aa: ASSFFRQTGGTDTQY